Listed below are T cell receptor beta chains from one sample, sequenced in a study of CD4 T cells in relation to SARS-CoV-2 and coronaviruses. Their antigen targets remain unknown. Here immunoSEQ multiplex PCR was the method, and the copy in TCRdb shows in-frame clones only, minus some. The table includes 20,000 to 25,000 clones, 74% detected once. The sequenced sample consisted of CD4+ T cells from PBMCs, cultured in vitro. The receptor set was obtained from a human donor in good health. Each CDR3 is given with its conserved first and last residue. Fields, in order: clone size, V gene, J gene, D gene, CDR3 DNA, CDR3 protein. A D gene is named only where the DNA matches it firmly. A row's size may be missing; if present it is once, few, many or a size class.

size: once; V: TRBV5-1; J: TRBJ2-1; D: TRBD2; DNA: TGCGCCAGCAGCTTAGATAGCGGGCACAATGAGCAGTTCTTC; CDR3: CASSLDSGHNEQFF
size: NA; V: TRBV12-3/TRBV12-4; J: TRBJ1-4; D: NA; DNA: TGTGCCAGCAGTACCACAGGGAACGAAAAACTGTTTTTT; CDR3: CASSTTGNEKLFF
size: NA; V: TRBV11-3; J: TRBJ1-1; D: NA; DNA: TGTGCCAGCAGCTCTCTCCGGGACACTGAAGCTTTCTTT; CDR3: CASSSLRDTEAFF
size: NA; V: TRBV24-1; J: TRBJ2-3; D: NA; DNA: TGTGCCACCAGTGATTCTAGCACAGATACGCAGTATTTT; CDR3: CATSDSSTDTQYF
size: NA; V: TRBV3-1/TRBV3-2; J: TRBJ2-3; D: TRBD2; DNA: TGTGCCAGCAGCCAGGAAATGGTGGGAGGGCCCACAGATACGCAGTATTTT; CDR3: CASSQEMVGGPTDTQYF
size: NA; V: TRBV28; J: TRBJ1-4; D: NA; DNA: TGTGCCAGCAGTTTAGAGCTAGGACCAACTAATGAAAAACTGTTTTTT; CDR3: CASSLELGPTNEKLFF
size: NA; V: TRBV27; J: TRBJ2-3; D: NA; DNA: TGTGCCAGCAGTCCGTGGGGGATCGCAGATACGCAGTATTTT; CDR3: CASSPWGIADTQYF
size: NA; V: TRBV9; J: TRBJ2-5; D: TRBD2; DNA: TGTGCCAGCAGCGAGACTAGCGGTCCCCCTCAATCGGAGACCCAGTACTTC; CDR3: CASSETSGPPQSETQYF
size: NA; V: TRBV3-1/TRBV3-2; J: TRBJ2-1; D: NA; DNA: TGTGCCAGCAGCCATCTACAGAACAATGAGCAGTTCTTC; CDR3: CASSHLQNNEQFF
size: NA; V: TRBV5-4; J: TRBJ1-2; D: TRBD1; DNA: TGTGCCAGCAGCTTGACACAGGGGAACTATGGCTACACCTTC; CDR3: CASSLTQGNYGYTF
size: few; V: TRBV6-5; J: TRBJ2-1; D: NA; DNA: TGTGCCAGCGCCCGGGGTATCGGTTACAATGAGCAGTTCTTC; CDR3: CASARGIGYNEQFF
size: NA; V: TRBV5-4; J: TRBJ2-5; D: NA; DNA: TGTGCCAGCAGCGAGGTCGGGCTGCAAGAGACCCAGTACTTC; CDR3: CASSEVGLQETQYF
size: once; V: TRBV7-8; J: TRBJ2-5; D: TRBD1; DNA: TGTGCCAGCAGCTCGGGACAGAGAGAGACCCAGTACTTC; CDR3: CASSSGQRETQYF
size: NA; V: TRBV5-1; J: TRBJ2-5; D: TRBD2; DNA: TGCGCCAGCGGGGAGGGCCTAGAGACCCAGTACTTC; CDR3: CASGEGLETQYF
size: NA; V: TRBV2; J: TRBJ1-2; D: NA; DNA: TGTGCCAGCAGTTTCAGGGACTATGGCTACACCTTC; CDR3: CASSFRDYGYTF
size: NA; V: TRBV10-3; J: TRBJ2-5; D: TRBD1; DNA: TGTGCCATCAGCGCCGGGACAGGGGACGCGAATGCCCAGTACTTC; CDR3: CAISAGTGDANAQYF
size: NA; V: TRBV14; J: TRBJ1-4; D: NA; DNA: TGTGCCAGCAGCCAAGATCTAAGAACCGCGTTTTTTTTT; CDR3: CASSQDLRTAFFF
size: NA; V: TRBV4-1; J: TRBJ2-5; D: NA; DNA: TGCGCCAGCAGCCAAGTGGGGGCGACCCAGTACTTC; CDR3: CASSQVGATQYF
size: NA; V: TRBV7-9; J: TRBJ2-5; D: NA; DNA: TGTGCCAGCAGCCCGCCAGTCTTGGGGGAGACCCAGTACTTC; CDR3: CASSPPVLGETQYF
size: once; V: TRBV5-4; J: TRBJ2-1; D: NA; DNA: TGTGCCAGCTTCCCCTTTTTGGGCAATGAGCAGTTCTTC; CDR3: CASFPFLGNEQFF
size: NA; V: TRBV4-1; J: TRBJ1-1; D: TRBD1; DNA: TGCGCCAGCAGCCAAGACCCGGGACAGCTGAACACTGAAGCTTTCTTT; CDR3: CASSQDPGQLNTEAFF
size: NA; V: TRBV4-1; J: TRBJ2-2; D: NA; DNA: TGCGCCAGCAGCCAAGCAGGTTATAACGGGGAGCTGTTTTTT; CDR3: CASSQAGYNGELFF
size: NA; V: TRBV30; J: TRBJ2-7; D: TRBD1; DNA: TGTGCCTGGAGCGCAAAGGACAGGGGAGGTGAGCAGTACTTC; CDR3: CAWSAKDRGGEQYF
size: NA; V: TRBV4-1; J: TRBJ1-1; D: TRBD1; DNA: TGCGCCAGCACATGGGACAGGGGGCCGGGCACTGAAGCTTTCTTT; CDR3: CASTWDRGPGTEAFF